The clone carrying this TCR beta chain was seen only once. Its antigen is currently unknown. This entry belongs to a study of cytomegalovirus exposure and HLA in healthy donors. The PCR was carried out with 60 Vbeta primers and 13 Jbeta primers. TCRdb's table, derived via immunoSEQ multiplex PCR, lists solely in-frame clones and lacks some. The table lists about 52,000 clones, over 60% of them singletons. The study's findings and limits: Cytomegalovirus association was assigned to about 150 TCR beta chains. CMV serostatus alone was available as immune exposure information.

Germline CDR1 reads LNHDA; CDR2 reads SQIVND (reference sequence). V dropped 1 base and J dropped 5 bases, with 2 bases sitting between them. The CDR3 has 11 amino acids. Material for sequencing was PBMCs. This sequence joins TRBV19 and TRBJ1-1; D gene unclear. The clonotype originates from a woman between 50 and 59 years old in good health and CMV-seronegative. CDR3 nucleotide sequence: TGTGCCAGTAGTATAGTAACTGAAGCTTTCTTT. Its protein product is CASSIVTEAFF.